This entry features one TCR beta chain sequence. What it recognizes is unknown. The authors reverse transcribed all of the isolated RNA, so sequencing captured expressed TCRB transcripts. Approximately 4 million reads was the average for naive, central memory and regulatory T cell samples. Profiling relied on immunoSEQ multiplex PCR, and the TCRdb table lists in-frame clones only, not all of them. The sample lists 310,000 or so clones, 7% to 10% seen once, with roughly 0.99% in the top ten. The CDR3 covers 16 residues. V lost 2 bases, J lost 2 bases, and 13 bases lay in between. Germline-derived CDR1 and CDR2 are WSHSY and SAAADI. This sample is part of a study of beta chain features in type 1 diabetes. For the study at large: Investigators examined roughly 99,000,000 sorted cells across all samples. Notes on the study in general: Within each of all four CD4+ subsets, Type 1 diabetes patients had TCRB CDR3s that were moderately but significantly shorter. Comparison showed that naive, central memory and Treg TCRB repertoires appeared more similar among patients than among healthy donors.

CD45RO/CCR7/CD25/CD127/CD95/CD27 separated CD4+ naive, central memory, regulatory and stem cell-like memory cells by sorting. The specimen sequenced was central memory CD4+ T cells from blood. This chain links TRBV10-2 with TRBJ1-5; TRBD1 might be the D (6 bases). The TCR originated in a man aged 30 to 39 with type 1 diabetes. The chain's CDR3 is CASSEEQGRGNQPQHF. The CDR3 DNA follows: TGCGCCAGCAGTGAGGAACAGGGAAGGGGCAATCAGCCCCAGCATTTT.